This T cell receptor (beta chain) was retrieved from a study of blood T cell repertoires in COVID-19. As for the study in general: Sites across the United States, Italy and Spain contributed samples from acute and convalescent COVID-19.

In assigning cohorts, the study relied on participant-reported clinical history. The CDR3 loop spans 13 amino acids. Germline CDR1 is SGHRS and CDR2 is YFSETQ. V was trimmed by 0 bases and J by 5 bases, leaving 5 bases between them. Original methodology: From reference gene primer amplification, estimates of nucleated cell counts were derived. Profiling relied on immunoSEQ multiplex PCR, and the TCRdb table lists in-frame clones only, not all of them. V, J and clone size reflect that table, while D and trimming were determined from the DNA. There are 290,000 or so clones in the sample; around 86% occur only once, and approximately 2.6% lies in the top ten.

The clonotype originates from a young woman who had recovered from COVID-19. The sample taken for sequencing was PBMCs or T cells enriched from blood (not recorded which). This sequence joins TRBV5-1 and TRBJ1-4; D call uncertain. The CDR3 nucleotides are TGCGCCAGCAGCTTGGCCCGGAATGAAAAACTGTTTTTT. It encodes CASSLARNEKLFF.